Listed below are T cell receptor beta chains from one sample, sequenced in a study of T cells after yellow fever vaccination. TCRdb used MiXCR to reprocess the 5' RACE reads, holding one entry per CDR3 protein. Of under 150,000 distinct CDR3 sequences in the sample, roughly 8% are singletons; the top ten hold 0.55% to 0.9%. Specimen: CD4+ T cells sorted from PBMCs, collected 5 days after the yellow fever booster vaccination. The receptor set was obtained from a man aged 30 to 39 who received the YFV17D yellow fever vaccine. Both conserved end residues are part of each CDR3. The D gene is left open where the match is weak. Only part of the rows carry a size: once, few, many, or a class if the clone is expanded.

>TRBJ2-5|TRBV5-1|NA|many
CASSSRTKETQYF
TGCGCCAGCAGCTCTAGGACAAAAGAGACCCAGTACTTC
>TRBJ2-7|TRBV29-1|TRBD1|many
CSAGGTGGKYEQYF
TGCAGCGCGGGAGGGACAGGGGGTAAATACGAGCAGTACTTC
>TRBJ2-5|TRBV7-2|NA|few
CASSLWGRAGQETQYF
TGTGCCAGCAGCTTATGGGGCAGGGCAGGGCAAGAGACCCAGTACTTC
>TRBJ2-7|TRBV3-1|TRBD2|many
CASSQGLAENYEQYF
TGTGCCAGCAGCCAAGGCCTAGCGGAGAACTACGAGCAGTACTTC
>TRBJ2-3|TRBV7-2|NA|many
CASSRQMAASTDTQYF
TGTGCCAGCAGCCGCCAAATGGCGGCTAGCACAGATACGCAGTATTTT
>TRBJ2-7|TRBV18|TRBD2|few
CASSHNRAGVGYEQYF
TGTGCCAGCTCCCACAACCGAGCGGGAGTAGGATACGAGCAGTACTTC
>TRBJ2-1|TRBV20-1|NA|NA
CSATLSRSLYNEQFF
TGCAGTGCAACTTTATCTCGCTCGCTATACAATGAGCAGTTCTTC
>TRBJ2-5|TRBV20-1|NA|few
CSARAGETQYF
TGCAGTGCTAGAGCAGGAGAGACCCAGTACTTC
>TRBJ2-3|TRBV29-1|TRBD2|many
CSAGGLAVTDTQYF
TGCAGCGCAGGGGGACTAGCGGTCACAGATACGCAGTATTTT
>TRBJ1-5|TRBV30|NA|NA
CAWSTTAGQPQHF
TGTGCCTGGAGTACCACGGCGGGGCAGCCCCAGCATTTT
>TRBJ1-2|TRBV12-3/TRBV12-4|NA|many
CASRTTDSSGYTF
TGTGCCAGCAGAACCACCGACAGTTCTGGCTACACCTTC
>TRBJ2-2|TRBV6-2/TRBV6-3|NA|many
CASRGRPNTGELFF
TGTGCCAGCAGAGGGAGGCCGAACACCGGGGAGCTGTTTTTT
>TRBJ1-1|TRBV5-1|NA|many
CASSLSTMNTEAFF
TGCGCCAGCAGCCTTTCAACCATGAACACTGAAGCTTTCTTT
>TRBJ2-2|TRBV2|NA|many
CASGAQSVNTGELFF
TGTGCCAGCGGGGCCCAATCAGTGAACACCGGGGAGCTGTTTTTT
>TRBJ2-5|TRBV7-8|TRBD2|many
CASSLGGGRGSGETQYF
TGTGCCAGCAGCTTAGGGGGCGGGAGAGGGTCCGGAGAGACCCAGTACTTC
>TRBJ2-7|TRBV20-1|TRBD1|many
CSARWTGIDEQYF
TGCAGTGCTCGATGGACAGGGATCGACGAGCAGTACTTC
>TRBJ1-2|TRBV27|NA|few
CASSLWGRGEDGYTF
TGTGCCAGCAGTTTATGGGGCAGGGGTGAAGATGGCTACACCTTC
>TRBJ2-2|TRBV15|NA|many
CATSRGPGNTGELFF
TGTGCCACCAGCAGAGGTCCCGGCAACACCGGGGAGCTGTTTTTT
>TRBJ2-3|TRBV2|NA|many
CASSRLTSTDTQYF
TGTGCCAGCAGTCGGCTAACTAGCACAGATACGCAGTATTTT
>TRBJ2-4|TRBV20-1|NA|few
CSARQLNLAKNIQYF
TGCAGTGCCCGCCAACTAAACCTAGCCAAAAACATTCAGTACTTC
>TRBJ2-7|TRBV4-3|TRBD1|many
CASSQFTGEVVYEQYF
TGCGCCAGCAGCCAATTTACAGGGGAAGTCGTCTACGAGCAGTACTTC
>TRBJ2-1|TRBV7-9|NA|few
CASSLPLGGYGEQFF
TGTGCCAGCAGCTTACCTCTAGGGGGTTACGGTGAGCAGTTCTTC
>TRBJ2-5|TRBV4-2|TRBD1|NA
CASSRAVGQVQETQYF
TGTGCCAGCAGCCGCGCCGTCGGACAGGTCCAAGAGACCCAGTACTTC
>TRBJ2-3|TRBV7-2|NA|many
CASSLVPGSTDTQYF
TGTGCCAGCAGCTTAGTCCCCGGGAGCACAGATACGCAGTATTTT
>TRBJ1-2|TRBV7-9|NA|many
CASSFGGSYGYTF
TGTGCCAGCAGCTTCGGAGGATCCTATGGCTACACCTTC
>TRBJ2-1|TRBV20-1|TRBD2|NA
CCALRGLAGHWSYNEQFF
TGCTGTGCTTTAAGGGGACTAGCGGGACATTGGTCCTACAATGAGCAGTTCTTC
>TRBJ2-3|TRBV12-3/TRBV12-4|NA|many
CASSLDRSTDTQYF
TGTGCCAGCAGTTTAGACCGTTCGACAGATACGCAGTATTTT
>TRBJ2-7|TRBV11-2|NA|NA
CASSLVAVPYEQYF
TGTGCCAGCAGCTTAGTGGCGGTCCCCTACGAGCAGTACTTC
>TRBJ1-2|TRBV27|TRBD1|many
CASSRQGTRGYTF
TGTGCCAGCAGCCGACAGGGGACAAGGGGCTACACCTTC
>TRBJ2-5|TRBV9|TRBD1|many
CASAGGGETQYF
TGTGCCAGCGCAGGGGGCGGGGAGACCCAGTACTTC
>TRBJ2-1|TRBV6-2/TRBV6-3|NA|many
CASSFRPLAGDEQFF
TGTGCCAGCAGTTTCCGTCCACTAGCTGGCGATGAGCAGTTCTTC
>TRBJ2-1|TRBV4-3|NA|many
CASGKRDNEQFF
TGCGCCAGCGGAAAGCGGGACAATGAGCAGTTCTTC
>TRBJ2-7|TRBV4-2|NA|NA
CASGPWPAYEQYF
TGTGCCAGCGGCCCCTGGCCGGCCTACGAGCAGTACTTC
>TRBJ2-7|TRBV9|TRBD1|many
CASSVDRGPYEQYF
TGTGCCAGCAGCGTTGACAGGGGCCCCTACGAGCAGTACTTC
>TRBJ2-6|TRBV20-1|NA|many
CSARPVARMGSGANVLTF
TGCAGTGCTAGACCTGTGGCTAGGATGGGGTCTGGGGCCAACGTCCTGACTTTC
>TRBJ2-7|TRBV7-9|TRBD2|few
CASSRTSGMIISYEQYF
TGTGCCAGCAGCCGTACTAGCGGGATGATCATCTCCTACGAGCAGTACTTC
>TRBJ2-5|TRBV5-6|NA|many
CASSLIQHGKIQETQYF
TGTGCCAGCAGCTTGATTCAGCACGGGAAGATCCAAGAGACCCAGTACTTC
>TRBJ1-1|TRBV27|TRBD1|many
CASSLKGAGTEAFF
TGTGCCAGCAGTTTAAAGGGGGCTGGCACTGAAGCTTTCTTT
>TRBJ2-1|TRBV12-3/TRBV12-4|NA|many
CASSFRLPVNEQFF
TGTGCCAGCAGTTTCAGGCTCCCCGTCAATGAGCAGTTCTTC
>TRBJ2-5|TRBV18|TRBD2|many
CASSPPGLAGGETQYF
TGTGCCAGCTCACCCCCTGGACTAGCGGGAGGGGAGACCCAGTACTTC
>TRBJ2-1|TRBV6-2/TRBV6-3|TRBD2|many
CASLAESSYNEQFF
TGTGCCAGCCTAGCGGAGAGCTCCTACAATGAGCAGTTCTTC
>TRBJ1-1|TRBV7-8|NA|many
CASSLHGPSTEAFF
TGTGCCAGCAGCTTGCACGGGCCTAGCACTGAAGCTTTCTTT
>TRBJ2-5|TRBV2|NA|many
CASTLDREETQYF
TGTGCCAGCACTCTGGACAGAGAAGAGACCCAGTACTTC
>TRBJ2-5|TRBV30|NA|few
CAWSGGETQYF
TGTGCCTGGAGTGGGGGAGAGACCCAGTACTTC
>TRBJ2-6|TRBV12-3/TRBV12-4|NA|many
CASSSSGANVLTF
TGTGCCAGCAGTAGCTCTGGGGCCAACGTCCTGACTTTC
>TRBJ2-1|TRBV4-3|NA|many
CASSYLDNEQFF
TGCGCCAGCAGCTACCTCGACAATGAGCAGTTCTTC
>TRBJ1-1|TRBV20-1|NA|many
CSARDNTEAFF
TGCAGTGCTAGAGATAACACTGAAGCTTTCTTT
>TRBJ2-1|TRBV24-1|TRBD2|many
CATSDARLAGGRVNEQFF
TGTGCCACCAGTGATGCCCGACTAGCGGGAGGGAGGGTCAATGAGCAGTTCTTC
>TRBJ2-3|TRBV27|TRBD2|many
CASSLRLAGFVRTDTQYF
TGTGCCAGCAGTTTGCGGCTAGCGGGATTTGTGAGAACAGATACGCAGTATTTT
>TRBJ2-5|TRBV3-1|NA|many
CASSQEGTRTQYF
TGTGCCAGCAGCCAAGAGGGGACACGGACCCAGTACTTC
>TRBJ1-4|TRBV3-1|NA|NA
CASSQDRTLATNEKLFF
TGTGCCAGCAGCCAAGATCGGACACTTGCAACTAATGAAAAACTGTTTTTT
>TRBJ2-4|TRBV7-2|TRBD1|few
CASSRFPTGAAKNIQYF
TGTGCCAGCAGCCGATTCCCGACAGGGGCGGCCAAAAACATTCAGTACTTC
>TRBJ2-5|TRBV6-1|NA|many
CASSSGGREETQYF
TGTGCCAGCAGTAGCGGTGGAAGGGAAGAGACCCAGTACTTC